This T cell receptor beta chain was identified during a study of T cells expressing NK-cell markers. As for the study in general: From sorted CD3+CD56+NKG2C+, CD3+CD56+NKG2C- and CD3+CD56-NKG2C+ T cells came the TCR beta repertoires. With respect to HCMV, seven of the eight sequenced donors were seropositive, and one was seronegative. Study results and caveats: Whether expanded NKG2C+ T cell clones were HCMV-specific remained unclear.

A 5'RACE template switching approach incorporating UMIs was used to make TCR beta cDNA. Using the 5' RACE reads, TCRdb records one entry per CDR3 protein without DNA. The sample has 200,000 to 300,000 distinct CDR3 sequences. Of note for this clonotype: Its antigen is still unknown.

The CDR3 covers 14 residues. Germline V gene data show CDR1 as SGHRS and CDR2 as YFSETQ. The sequence derives from a woman aged 18-70 years in good health. The chain has TRBV5-1 and TRBJ2-2. Material for sequencing was blood T cells: a sorted CD56 or NKG2C T cell subset, CD4+ or CD8+ T cells, or bulk PBMC T cells (not recorded which). CDR3 region: CASSLDREAGELFF.